This T cell receptor (beta chain) was documented in a study of blood T cell repertoires in COVID-19. Study-level information: Collection of acute and convalescent COVID-19 samples took place in the United States, Italy and Spain.

Enrolled during active infection, Seattle patients were then followed longitudinally. Original handling: Researchers report that nucleated cell counts were estimated from reference gene primer amplification. Profiling relied on immunoSEQ multiplex PCR, and the TCRdb table lists in-frame clones only, not all of them. That table supplies the V and J calls and clone size; D and trimming were determined from the DNA. This table has around 310,000 clones, nearly 90% appearing once. Germline V gene lookup returns CDR1 SGHKS and CDR2 YYEKEE (reference sequence). Trimming removed 4 bases from V and 5 bases from J; junction bases left unmatched: 14. The CDR3 contains 16 residues.

This receptor was identified in a woman in her thirties or forties with COVID-19, enrolled during active disease. V and J are TRBV5-5 and TRBJ2-5, with 7 nucleotides matching TRBD1. Sequenced input: peripheral blood. The CDR3: CASSLWDSPTGETQYF. CDR3 DNA sequence: TGTGCCAGCAGCCTGTGGGACAGCCCAACGGGGGAGACCCAGTACTTC.